The next 6 T cell receptor beta chains were all read from a single sample in a study of shared clonotypes between healthy human individuals. Profiling relied on immunoSEQ multiplex PCR, and the TCRdb table lists in-frame clones only, not all of them. The profile shows roughly 2,500,000 clones, roughly 93% of them singletons. Sequencing was performed on naive CD4+ T cells from PBMCs. Stated subset: CD45RA+ positively selected. The receptor set was obtained from a young man in good health. Some clones in this sample may be carry-over from other donors' samples.

V and J are TRBV18 and TRBJ2-7; no reliable D call. The CDR3 runs to 16 residues. Trimming cost V 5 bases and J 3 bases, with 20 bases left between them. The germline V gene encodes CDR1 KGHSH and CDR2 LQKENI. The CDR3 region has the DNA TGTGCCAGCTCAGCTAGTGACGCTAGTAATTTCTACGAGCAGTACTTC. Translated: CASSASDASNFYEQYF.

Only one count was recorded for this clone. The V and J genes are TRBV18 and TRBJ1-2; D remains ambiguous. In germline, CDR1 is KGHSH, CDR2 LQKENI. V lost 3 bases, J lost 5 bases, and 10 bases lay in between. This CDR3 region has 13 residues. DNA for the CDR3: TGTGCCAGCTCACCTACTGCAGATTATGGCTACACCTTC. It is translated as CASSPTADYGYTF.

The chain couples TRBV7-9 to TRBJ2-5; D is perhaps TRBD2 (6 bases). The V and J ends lost 2 bases and 2 bases respectively, with 12 bases between them. CDR1 SEHNR and CDR2 FQNEAQ come from the germline V gene (reference sequence). The CDR3 is made up of 15 amino acids. CDR3 bases: TGTGCCAGCAGCTTACGAGGGACTCAGCAAGAGACCCAGTACTTC. This gives the protein CASSLRGTQQETQYF.

About this clone: One end of the junction fails to match germline, which may point to a read error. The rearrangement uses TRBV28 and TRBJ2-7; 13 bases agree with TRBD2. The CDR3 runs 14 residues. The germline CDR1 and CDR2 sequences are MDHEN and SYDVKM. The CDR3 loop reads CASRPTSGRLEGGF. CDR3 in DNA: TGTGCCAGCAGACCGACTAGCGGGAGGCTCGAGGGGGGCTTC.

The V and J genes are TRBV30 and TRBJ2-2, with D uncertain. The V end lost 3 bases, the J end lost 2 bases, and 10 bases lay between the germline ends. This CDR3 is built from 14 residues. Germline assignment: CDR1 GTSNPN and CDR2 SVGIG (reference sequence). The CDR3 DNA follows: TGTGCCTGGAGACTTAACACAAACACCGGGGAGCTGTTTTTT. Amino acids: CAWRLNTNTGELFF. Supplemented by reference TRBV30 and TRBJ2-2, the full variable domain reads SQTIHQWPATLVQPVGSPLSLECTVEGTSNPNLYWYRQAAGRGLQLLFYSVGIGQISSEVPQNLSASRPQDRQFILSSKKLLLSDSGFYLCAWRLNTNTGELFFGEGSRLTVL.

The chain is built from TRBV6-1 and TRBJ2-3; TRBD1 matches 9 bases. Trimming cost V 3 bases and J 5 bases; bases outside gene matches: 6. The CDR3 loop spans 15 amino acids. Germline CDR1 and CDR2: MNHNS and SASEGT. Here the CDR3 reads CASSEGQGRIDTQYF. In nucleotides, the CDR3 is TGTGCCAGCAGTGAGGGACAGGGTCGGATAGATACGCAGTATTTT.